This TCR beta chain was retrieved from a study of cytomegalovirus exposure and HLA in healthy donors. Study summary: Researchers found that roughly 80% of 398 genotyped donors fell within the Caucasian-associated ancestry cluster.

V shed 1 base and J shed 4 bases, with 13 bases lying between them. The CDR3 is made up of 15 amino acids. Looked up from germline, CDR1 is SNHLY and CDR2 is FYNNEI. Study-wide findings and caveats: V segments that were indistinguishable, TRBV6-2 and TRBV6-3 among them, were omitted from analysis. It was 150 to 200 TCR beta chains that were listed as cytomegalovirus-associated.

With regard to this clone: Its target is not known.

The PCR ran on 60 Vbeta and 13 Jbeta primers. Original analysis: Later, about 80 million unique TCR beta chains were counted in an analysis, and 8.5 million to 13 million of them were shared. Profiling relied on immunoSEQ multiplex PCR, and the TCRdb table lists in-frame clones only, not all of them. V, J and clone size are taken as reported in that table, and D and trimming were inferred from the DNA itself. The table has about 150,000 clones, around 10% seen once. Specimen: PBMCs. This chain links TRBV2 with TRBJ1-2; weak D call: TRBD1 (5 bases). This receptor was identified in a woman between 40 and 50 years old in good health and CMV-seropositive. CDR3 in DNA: TGTGCCAGCAGTGAAGTGGTCCGGAGGGGCTATGGCTACACCTTC. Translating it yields CASSEVVRRGYGYTF. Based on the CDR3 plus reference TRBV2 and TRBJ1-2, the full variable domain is EPEVTQTPSHQVTQMGQEVILRCVPISNHLYFYWYRQILGQKVEFLVSFYNNEISEKSEIFDDQFSVERPDGSNFTLKIRSTKLEDSAMYFCASSEVVRRGYGYTFGSGTRLTVV.